The 12 T cell receptor beta chains reported below all come from one sample, sequenced in a study of blood T cell repertoires in COVID-19. Produced via immunoSEQ multiplex PCR; TCRdb's table is partial and in-frame only. Here the sample spans about 390,000 clones, approximately 87% being singletons. The sequencing sample was made of PBMCs or T cells enriched from blood (not recorded which). These receptors were taken from a woman in her forties or fifties who had recovered from COVID-19.

This rearrangement joins TRBV3-1 (or the pseudogene TRBV3-2) to TRBJ2-3, with a tentative D call TRBD2 (5 bases). V dropped 0 bases and J dropped 1 base, with 11 bases sitting between them. CDR1 is LGHDT, CDR2 YNNKEL, per germline (reference sequence). The CDR3 is 16 amino acids. CDR3 loop: CASSQERVRGTDTQYF. As DNA, the CDR3 is TGTGCCAGCAGCCAAGAGAGGGTACGGGGCACAGATACGCAGTATTTT.

V usage is TRBV6-5 and J usage is TRBJ1-2, with D perhaps matching TRBD1 (5 bases). Between the trimmed V and J ends, which lost 8 bases and 4 bases, there was a span of 8 bases. CDR1 is MNHEY and CDR2 is SVGAGI in the germline V gene. This CDR3 has 11 residues. The CDR3 DNA is TGTGCCAGCGGAAGGGGCTATGGCTACACCTTC. It translates to CASGRGYGYTF.

The chain couples TRBV30 to TRBJ1-1, with D unclear. The CDR3 spans 12 residues. The germline V gene has CDR1 GTSNPN and CDR2 SVGIG (reference sequence). The V gene lost 7 bases and the J gene lost 4 bases, with 13 bases spanning the gap. CDR3 in DNA: TGTGCCTTCCATCGGCGGGGCACTGAAGCTTTCTTT. Translated, it gives CAFHRRGTEAFF.

The chain joins TRBV7-9 to TRBJ2-3; D unclear. CDR1 is SEHNR, CDR2 FQNEAQ, per germline (reference sequence). The CDR3 covers 14 residues. The V end lost 1 base, the J end lost 1 base, and 6 bases lay between the germline ends. The CDR3 loop is CASSLDGGTDTQYF. The CDR3 DNA follows: TGTGCCAGCAGCTTAGATGGAGGCACAGATACGCAGTATTTT.

J is TRBJ1-5 and V is TRBV6-2 or TRBV6-3; D gene uncertain. Looked up from germline, CDR1 is MNHEY and CDR2 is SVGEGT. The CDR3 is 13 residues long. Trimming shortened V by 2 bases and J by 5 bases, and 7 bases separated the two germline ends. CDR3 in DNA: TGTGCCAGCAGTTACGCCCAGGATCAGCCCCAGCATTTT. Translation: CASSYAQDQPQHF.

The chain employs TRBV3-1 (or the pseudogene TRBV3-2) and TRBJ2-3; 7 bases match TRBD2. The CDR3 spans 15 residues. Trimming at V came to 8 bases and at J to 3 bases, leaving 11 bases not matched to a gene. Per germline, CDR1 LGHDT and CDR2 YNNKEL (reference sequence). The CDR3 DNA is TGTGCCAGCGGATTACGCGGGGGTGTTACAGATACGCAGTATTTT. This translates into CASGLRGGVTDTQYF.

The V and J genes are TRBV19 and TRBJ1-2, with 7 positions matching TRBD1. The CDR3 covers 16 residues. Germline loops: CDR1 LNHDA, CDR2 SQIVND (reference sequence). The J segment lost 4 bases and the V segment lost 3 bases, leaving 11 bases of the junction unmatched. The DNA for the CDR3 is TGTGCCAGTAGTATCGCCAACAGGGGATCTACCTATGGCTACACCTTC. Protein: CASSIANRGSTYGYTF.

V usage is TRBV5-4 and J usage is TRBJ2-3, with TRBD2 as a possible D gene (6 bases). The length of the CDR3 is 14 residues. V was trimmed by 1 base and J by 6 bases, leaving 12 bases between them. CDR1 is SGHNT, CDR2 YYREEE, per germline (reference sequence). The DNA of the CDR3 is TGTGCCAGCAGCTTGAAACTAGCTTCCGATACGCAGTATTTT. Amino acids: CASSLKLASDTQYF.

The chain carries TRBV19 and TRBJ1-6; 7 nucleotides agree with TRBD1. Per germline, CDR1 LNHDA and CDR2 SQIVND (reference sequence). Trimming removed 5 bases from V and 13 bases from J; junction bases left unmatched: 11. The CDR3 has 14 residues. CDR3: CASSYDRETDPLHF. The CDR3, as DNA: TGTGCCAGTAGTTATGACAGGGAAACTGATCCCCTCCACTTT.

J is TRBJ1-6 and V is TRBV6-5, with TRBD1 identical over 7 bases. V lost 7 bases to trimming and J lost 10 bases; unmatched junction nucleotides: 10. The CDR3 spans 14 residues. Germline V gives CDR1 MNHEY, CDR2 SVGAGI. CDR3 coding DNA: TGTGCCAGCACCGAGACAGGGCTATGGTCACCCCTCCACTTT. Residues: CASTETGLWSPLHF.

The rearrangement uses TRBV7-8 and TRBJ2-5; weak D call: TRBD1 (6 bases). The V and J ends lost 5 bases and 5 bases respectively, with 30 bases between them. CDR1 is SGHVS, CDR2 FQNEAQ, per germline. The CDR3 has 19 amino acids. The CDR3 region is CASSHIKLKQGSMAETQYF. The CDR3 DNA sequence: TGTGCCAGCAGCCACATAAAGCTTAAACAGGGTAGCATGGCGGAGACCCAGTACTTC.

The rearrangement links TRBV6-5 to TRBJ2-5; 12 bases are a match to TRBD2. Germline CDR1 and CDR2: MNHEY and SVGAGI. The CDR3 runs 15 residues. Trimming cost V 6 bases and J 3 bases; bases outside gene matches: 5. CDR3 residues: CASSALAGGEETQYF. The CDR3 DNA reads TGTGCCAGCAGCGCACTAGCGGGGGGCGAAGAGACCCAGTACTTC.